This record looks at one T cell receptor beta chain sequence and its context. Its antigen remains unidentified. This sample is drawn from a study of T cell repertoires in cytomegalovirus infection. Study findings and constraints: Ex vivo responses were dominated by HLA-C-restricted CMV-specific TCR beta clonotypes. Adding up the frequency of public TCR beta families identified people who carried CMV plus the relevant HLA.

Trimming left V 1 base short and J 4 bases short, with 11 bases between. The CDR3 runs to 15 residues. CDR1 is SNHLY and CDR2 is FYNNEI in the germline V gene. Via MiXCR, TCRdb re-called the reads, giving one row per CDR3 protein. The data hold roughly 720,000 distinct CDR3 sequences, with 35% to 45% observed a single time. The TCR originated in a human donor in good health (CMV status not recorded). Some clones in this sample may be carry-over from other donors' samples. The sample consisted of PBMCs. The chain joins TRBV2 to TRBJ1-5; D might be TRBD1 (5 bases). CDR3: CASSEGGQGNQPQHF. CDR3 nucleotides: TGTGCCAGCAGTGAAGGAGGGCAGGGAAATCAGCCCCAGCATTTT.